Presented here are 2 T cell receptor beta chains from one specimen sequenced in a study of OX40 agonist ivuxolimab in advanced cancers. Clones were sequenced by immunoSEQ multiplex PCR, and TCRdb holds only the in-frame ones, with some missing. The sample yields roughly 100,000 clones, over 75% seen once. Sample: CD4+ or CD8+ T cells sorted from blood, taken in a trial of the OX40 agonist ivuxolimab. Receptors originate from an adult with an advanced solid tumor such as melanoma, head and neck, liver or kidney cancer.

The V gene is TRBV2, the J gene TRBJ2-4, with 13 bases matching TRBD2. The CDR3 consists of 14 residues. V shed 6 bases, J shed 7 bases, and the junction held 3 bases outside the gene matches. CDR1 SNHLY and CDR2 FYNNEI come from the germline V gene. CDR3 sequence (DNA): TGTGCCAGCAGCCGGACTAGCGGGAGCAACATTCAGTACTTC. This codes for CASSRTSGSNIQYF.

On this clone itself: Mismatch with germline at one junction end may stem from a read error. The chain has TRBV7-7 and TRBJ2-2, with TRBD1 matching over 8 bases. The CDR3 totals 15 residues. Germline-derived CDR1 and CDR2 are SSHAT and FNYEAQ (reference sequence). CDR3 amino acids: CASSVVQGAAGELFF. The CDR3, as DNA: TGTGCTAGCAGCGTCGTGCAGGGGGCTGCCGGGGAGCTGTTTTTT.